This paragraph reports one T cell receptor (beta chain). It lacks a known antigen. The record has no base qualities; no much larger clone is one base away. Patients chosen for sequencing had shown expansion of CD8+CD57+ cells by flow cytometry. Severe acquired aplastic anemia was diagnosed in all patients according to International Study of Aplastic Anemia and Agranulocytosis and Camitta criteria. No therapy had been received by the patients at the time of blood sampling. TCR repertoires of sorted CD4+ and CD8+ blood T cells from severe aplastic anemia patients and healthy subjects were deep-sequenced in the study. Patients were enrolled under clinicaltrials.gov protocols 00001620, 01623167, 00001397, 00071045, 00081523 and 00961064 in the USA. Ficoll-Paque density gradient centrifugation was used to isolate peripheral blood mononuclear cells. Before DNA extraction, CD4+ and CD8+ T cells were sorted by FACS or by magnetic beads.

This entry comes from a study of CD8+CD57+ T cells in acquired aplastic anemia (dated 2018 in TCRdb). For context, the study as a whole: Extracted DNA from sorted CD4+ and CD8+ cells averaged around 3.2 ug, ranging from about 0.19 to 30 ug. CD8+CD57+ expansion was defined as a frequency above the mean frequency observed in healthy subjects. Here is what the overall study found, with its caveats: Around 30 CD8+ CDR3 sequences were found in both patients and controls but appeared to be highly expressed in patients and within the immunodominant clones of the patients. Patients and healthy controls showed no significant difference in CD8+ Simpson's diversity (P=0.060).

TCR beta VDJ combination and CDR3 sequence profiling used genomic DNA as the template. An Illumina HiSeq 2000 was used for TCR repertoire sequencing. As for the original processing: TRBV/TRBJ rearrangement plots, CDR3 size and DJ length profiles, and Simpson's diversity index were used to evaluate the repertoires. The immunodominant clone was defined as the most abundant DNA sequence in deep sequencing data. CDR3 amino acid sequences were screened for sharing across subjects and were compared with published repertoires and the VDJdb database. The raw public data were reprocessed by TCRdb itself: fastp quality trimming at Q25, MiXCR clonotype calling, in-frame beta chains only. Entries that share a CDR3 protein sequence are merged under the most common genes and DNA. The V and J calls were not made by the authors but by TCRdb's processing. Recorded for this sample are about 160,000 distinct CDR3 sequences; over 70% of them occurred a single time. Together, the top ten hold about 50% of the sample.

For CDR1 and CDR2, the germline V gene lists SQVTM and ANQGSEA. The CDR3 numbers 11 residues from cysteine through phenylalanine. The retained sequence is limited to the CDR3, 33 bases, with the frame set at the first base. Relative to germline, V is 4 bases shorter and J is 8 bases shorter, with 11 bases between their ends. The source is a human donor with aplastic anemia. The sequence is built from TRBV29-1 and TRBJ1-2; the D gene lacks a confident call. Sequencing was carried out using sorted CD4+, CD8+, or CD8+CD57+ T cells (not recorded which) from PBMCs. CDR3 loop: CSVVGTGGYTF. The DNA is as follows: TGCAGCGTTGTGGGAACCGGGGGCTACACCTTC.